The clone carrying this T cell receptor (beta chain) was detected only once. This sample was taken from a study of blood T cell repertoires in COVID-19. Across the study: The United States, Italy and Spain supplied acute and convalescent COVID-19 samples. PBMCs, B-cell-depleted T cells, or T cells provided the cDNA or gDNA that made up the material.

Source study methods: Scientists estimated how many nucleated cells there were by amplifying reference gene primers. The data were produced by immunoSEQ multiplex PCR, yet TCRdb's version contains in-frame clones alone and is incomplete. V, J and clone size reflect that table, while D and trimming were determined from the DNA. The sample has nearly 40,000 clones, approximately 88% seen once; the top ten hold 7% to 9%. V was cut by 5 bases and J by 0 bases, with 8 bases left in between. The CDR3 totals 14 residues. Germline V gene lookup returns CDR1 MNHEY and CDR2 SVGEGT. The chain has TRBV6-2 or TRBV6-3 and TRBJ2-1; tentative D call: TRBD2 (6 bases). Source material: peripheral blood. The sequence derives from a woman in her 70s with acute or convalescent COVID-19. The chain's CDR3 is CASSLANSYNEQFF. The CDR3 DNA is TGTGCCAGCAGTCTAGCGAACTCCTACAATGAGCAGTTCTTC.